These 12 T cell receptor beta chains were all obtained from the same sample, sequenced in a study of blood T cell repertoires in COVID-19. The repertoire was sequenced with immunoSEQ multiplex PCR; TCRdb's copy has only in-frame clones and lacks some. This table holds roughly 220,000 clones, roughly 85% found once. The sequenced material came from PBMCs or T cells enriched from blood (not recorded which). These TCRs come from a woman aged 40-49 years with acute COVID-19.

The CDR3 DNA reads as TGTGCCAGCAGTTCACAGGGGAACTATGGCTACACCTTC. It is translated as CASSSQGNYGYTF. This chain links TRBV28 with TRBJ1-2; 7 bases are a match to TRBD1. The germline V gene encodes CDR1 MDHEN and CDR2 SYDVKM. The CDR3 length is 13 residues. J lost 2 bases, V lost 4 bases, and 1 base had no gene match.

The chain is built from TRBV5-1 and TRBJ1-3, with a tentative D call TRBD1 (6 bases). The germline V and J ends were trimmed by 2 bases and 0 bases, with 12 bases remaining between them. Germline CDR1 is SGHRS and CDR2 is YFSETQ. The CDR3 covers 16 residues. CDR3 nucleotides: TGCGCCAGCAGCTTAGACAGGCCTACCTCTGGAAACACCATATATTTT. The encoded protein is CASSLDRPTSGNTIYF.

The chain is built from TRBV7-2 and TRBJ2-7; TRBD2 is a possible D gene (6 bases). V lost 6 bases and J lost 1, with 16 bases in between. The CDR3 length is 15 residues. Per germline, CDR1 SGHTA and CDR2 FQGNSA. The CDR3, as DNA: TGTGCCAGCAGACCCGGGACTTCTCGTTCCTACGAGCAGTACTTC. Protein: CASRPGTSRSYEQYF.

The chain carries TRBV28 and TRBJ2-4, with 11 bases fitting TRBD2. J gave up 0 bases and V 5 bases, and 3 bases lay outside the gene matches. Germline V gene data show CDR1 as MDHEN and CDR2 as SYDVKM. The CDR3 has 16 residues. CDR3 protein: CASSGTSGIAKNIQYF. The CDR3 DNA is TGTGCCAGCAGTGGGACTAGCGGAATAGCCAAAAACATTCAGTACTTC.

This clone was found a few times. V is TRBV11-2 and J is TRBJ2-2; D may be TRBD1 (6 bases). V lost 6 bases, J lost 9 bases, and 17 bases lay in between. CDR3 length: 14 residues. Germline-derived CDR1 and CDR2 are SGHAT and FQNNGV. The CDR3 sequence: CASSQTHRAWELFF. DNA of the CDR3: TGTGCCAGCAGTCAAACCCACAGGGCTTGGGAGCTGTTTTTT. Complete variable domain (other parts from reference TRBV11-2 and TRBJ2-2): EAGVAQSPRYKIIEKRQSVAFWCNPISGHATLYWYQQILGQGPKLLIQFQNNGVVDDSQLPKDRFSAERLKGVDSTLKIQPAKLEDSAVYLCASSQTHRAWELFFGEGSRLTVL.

V is TRBV29-1 and J is TRBJ1-2, with D maybe TRBD1 (5 bases). This CDR3 has 13 amino acids. V was clipped by 3 bases and J by 2 bases, with 10 bases between them. Germline V gives CDR1 SQVTM, CDR2 ANQGSEA. For the CDR3, the DNA is TGCAGCGTTGAGATGGGGCGGAACTATGGCTACACCTTC. It is translated as CSVEMGRNYGYTF.

In its sample, this clone was seen a few times. The chain employs TRBV21-1 and TRBJ2-7; TRBD2 was called by the table and not checked on the DNA. TRBV21-1 is termed a pseudogene. The CDR3 length is 18 residues. CDR3 amino acids: CASSKVGVILAGDCEQYF. Here the CDR3 DNA reads TGTGCCAGCAGCAAAGTCGGGGTCATACTAGCGGGAGACTGCGAGCAGTACTTC.

The V call is TRBV30, the J call TRBJ2-3, with D possibly matching TRBD2 (5 bases). Germline CDR1 GTSNPN, CDR2 SVGIG (reference sequence). Trimming left V 2 bases short and J 1 base short, with 16 bases between. This CDR3 has 16 amino acids. The CDR3 spells CAWSRVASAGTDTQYF. For the CDR3, the DNA is TGTGCCTGGAGTCGAGTAGCGTCGGCTGGCACAGATACGCAGTATTTT.

This rearrangement joins TRBV19 to TRBJ2-7, with a possible D match to TRBD1 (5 bases). Deletions cut 3 bases from V and 3 bases from J, with 9 bases between. Per germline, CDR1 LNHDA and CDR2 SQIVND (reference sequence). The CDR3 consists of 13 residues. CDR3 coding DNA: TGTGCCAGTAGTATTGGCAGGGACTACGAGCAGTACTTC. This codes for CASSIGRDYEQYF.

The V and J genes are TRBV28 and TRBJ1-2; 7 bases are shared with TRBD1. CDR1 and CDR2 from the germline V gene are MDHEN and SYDVKM. The CDR3 sequence is 15 residues long. Trimming cost V 6 bases and J 4 bases; bases outside gene matches: 11. The CDR3 spells CASRSQATGTYGYTF. The DNA for the CDR3 is TGTGCCAGCAGGAGCCAAGCGACAGGGACCTATGGCTACACCTTC.

J is TRBJ1-6 and V is TRBV28; 8 bases align to TRBD1. The V gene's germline CDR1 is MDHEN and CDR2 SYDVKM. V was pared by 3 bases and J by 7 bases, with 5 bases of the junction left unmatched. The CDR3 is 15 residues long. The DNA for the CDR3 is TGTGCCAGCAGTTTGGGGGACAGGAGGAATTCACCCCTCCACTTT. It codes for CASSLGDRRNSPLHF.

DNA for the CDR3: TGTGCCAGCAGCTTATTTGGGGCTGATCGGGGGTCTGAAGCTTTCTTT. It is translated as CASSLFGADRGSEAFF. The chain links TRBV7-2 to TRBJ1-1; a weak D match, TRBD1 (5 bases). CDR1 SGHTA and CDR2 FQGNSA come from the germline V gene. The CDR3 spans 16 residues. Trimming removed 2 bases from V and 6 bases from J, with 19 bases in between.